Sequencing of this T cell receptor (beta chain) was carried out in a study of tumor-infiltrating lymphocytes in primary liver carcinoma. Study-wide points: Representation across all five tumor regions was limited to only about 7.5-25% of top clones. The overlap of tumor-adjacent and tumor-blood pairs was smaller than that of tumor region pairs.

For this clonotype: Its specificity is unknown.

TCR beta cDNA was prepared out of roughly 500 ng total RNA by means of a constant-region primer. Slightly modified ARM-PCR, run as three nested multiplex PCR rounds, produced the TCR beta libraries. Rounds one and two of PCR, each of 9 to 11 cycles, were primed with TRBV1-TRBV30 forward primers and a C-beta reverse primer. TCRdb re-called the multiplex PCR reads through MiXCR, storing one row per CDR3 protein. This table holds 55,000 to 65,000 distinct CDR3 sequences, less than 75% found once. The CDR3 has 15 residues. Germline lookup yields CDR1 SQVTM and CDR2 ANQGSEA. With V trimmed by 3 bases and J by 1 base, 8 bases remained unmatched. From unsorted bulk tissue weighing roughly 17-31 mg, DNA and RNA were co-extracted. The sampling covered five separate regions of each tumor. Each tumor sample had over 75% viable tumor cells.

The receptor was isolated from a man aged 35 to 55 with primary liver carcinoma and hepatitis B virus infection. The V and J genes are TRBV29-1 and TRBJ2-5; 7 bases fit TRBD2. Sequenced material: liver tumor tissue from sampling region 2. Documented subset: tumor region T2, inferior pole. The CDR3 region has the DNA TGCAGCGTTGAGGGACCCGGGAGGCCCCAAGAGACCCAGTACTTC. Translation gives CSVEGPGRPQETQYF.